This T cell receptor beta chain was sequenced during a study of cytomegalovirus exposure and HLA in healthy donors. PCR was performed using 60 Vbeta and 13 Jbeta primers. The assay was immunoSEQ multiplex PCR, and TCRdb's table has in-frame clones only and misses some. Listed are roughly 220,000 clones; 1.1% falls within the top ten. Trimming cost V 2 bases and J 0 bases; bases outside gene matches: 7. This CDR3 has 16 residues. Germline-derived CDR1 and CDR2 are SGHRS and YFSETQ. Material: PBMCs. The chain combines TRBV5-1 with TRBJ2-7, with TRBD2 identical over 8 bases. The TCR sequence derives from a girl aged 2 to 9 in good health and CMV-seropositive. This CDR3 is CASSFRSGTSSYEQYF. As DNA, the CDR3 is TGCGCCAGCAGCTTCAGGTCCGGGACTAGCTCCTACGAGCAGTACTTC.